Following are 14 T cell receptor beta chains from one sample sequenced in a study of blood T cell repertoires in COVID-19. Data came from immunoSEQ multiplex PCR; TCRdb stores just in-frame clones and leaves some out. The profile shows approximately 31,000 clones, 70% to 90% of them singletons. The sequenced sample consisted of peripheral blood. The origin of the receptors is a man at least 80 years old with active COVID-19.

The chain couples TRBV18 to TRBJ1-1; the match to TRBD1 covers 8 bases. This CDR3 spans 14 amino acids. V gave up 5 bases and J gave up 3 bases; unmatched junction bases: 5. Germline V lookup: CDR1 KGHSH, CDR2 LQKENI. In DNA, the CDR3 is TGTGCCAGCTCAAAAGCGACAGGGGACACTGAAGCTTTCTTT. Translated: CASSKATGDTEAFF.

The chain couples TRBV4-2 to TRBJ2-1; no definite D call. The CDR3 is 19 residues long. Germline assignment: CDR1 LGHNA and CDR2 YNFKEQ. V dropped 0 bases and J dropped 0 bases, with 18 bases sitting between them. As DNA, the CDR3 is TGTGCCAGCAGCCAAGATTCTCCAAGAACTTATAGCTCCTACAATGAGCAGTTCTTC. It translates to CASSQDSPRTYSSYNEQFF.

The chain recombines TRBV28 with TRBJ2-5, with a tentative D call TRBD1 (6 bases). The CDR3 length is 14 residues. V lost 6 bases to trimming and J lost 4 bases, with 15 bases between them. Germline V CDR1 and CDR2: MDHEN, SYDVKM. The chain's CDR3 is CASRTGYGRETQYF. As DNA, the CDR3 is TGTGCCAGCAGAACAGGGTATGGTAGAGAGACCCAGTACTTC.

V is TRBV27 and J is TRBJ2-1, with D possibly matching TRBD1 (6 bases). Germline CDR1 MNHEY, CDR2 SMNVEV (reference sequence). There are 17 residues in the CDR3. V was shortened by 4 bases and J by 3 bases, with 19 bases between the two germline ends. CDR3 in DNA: TGTGCCAGCAGTTGGGGGTGGGGGCGAGAAAGCTACAATGAGCAGTTCTTC. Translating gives CASSWGWGRESYNEQFF.

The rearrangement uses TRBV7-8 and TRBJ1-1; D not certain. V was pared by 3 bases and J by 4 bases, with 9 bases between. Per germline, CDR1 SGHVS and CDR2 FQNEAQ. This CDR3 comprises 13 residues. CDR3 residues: CASSFFGGTEAFF. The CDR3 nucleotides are TGTGCCAGCAGCTTTTTTGGAGGCACTGAAGCTTTCTTT.

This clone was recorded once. The CDR3 DNA sequence: TGTGCCAGCAGCCGGCCCCGGACAGCTTCTGGGGCCAACGTCCTGACTTTC. Translating it yields CASSRPRTASGANVLTF. This chain links TRBV7-9 with TRBJ2-6; D possibly corresponds to TRBD1 (6 bases). From germline, CDR1 is SEHNR and CDR2 FQNEAQ (reference sequence). The V end lost 5 bases, the J end lost 1 base, and 15 bases lay between the germline ends. The CDR3 is 17 residues long.

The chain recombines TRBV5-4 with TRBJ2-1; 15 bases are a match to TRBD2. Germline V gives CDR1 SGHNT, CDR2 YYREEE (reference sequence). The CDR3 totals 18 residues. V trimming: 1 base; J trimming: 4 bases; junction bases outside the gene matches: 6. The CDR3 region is CASSLRGTSGGTYNEQFF. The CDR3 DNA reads TGTGCCAGCAGCTTGCGGGGGACTAGCGGGGGGACATACAATGAGCAGTTCTTC.

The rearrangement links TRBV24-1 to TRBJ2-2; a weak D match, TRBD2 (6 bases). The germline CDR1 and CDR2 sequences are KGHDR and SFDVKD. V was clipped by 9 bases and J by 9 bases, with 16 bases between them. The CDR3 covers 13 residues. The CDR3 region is CATAGWGDWELFF. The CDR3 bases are TGTGCCACCGCAGGGTGGGGGGACTGGGAGCTGTTTTTT.

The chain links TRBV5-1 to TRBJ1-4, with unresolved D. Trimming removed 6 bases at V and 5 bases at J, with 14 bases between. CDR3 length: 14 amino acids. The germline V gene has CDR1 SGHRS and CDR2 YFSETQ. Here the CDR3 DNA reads TGCGCCAGCAAGCGTATGGTTACGAATGAAAAACTGTTTTTT. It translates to CASKRMVTNEKLFF.

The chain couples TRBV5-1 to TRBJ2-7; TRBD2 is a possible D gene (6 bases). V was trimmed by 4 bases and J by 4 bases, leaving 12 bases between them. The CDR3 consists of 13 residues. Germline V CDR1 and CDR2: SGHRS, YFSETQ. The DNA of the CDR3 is TGCGCCAGCAGCCCCTCGGGGAGGTACGAGCAGTACTTC. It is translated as CASSPSGRYEQYF.

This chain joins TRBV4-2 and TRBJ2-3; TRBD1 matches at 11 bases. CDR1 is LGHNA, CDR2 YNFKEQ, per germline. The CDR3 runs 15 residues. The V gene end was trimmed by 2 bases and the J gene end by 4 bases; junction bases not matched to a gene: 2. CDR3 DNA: TGTGCCAGCAGCCAACCGGGACAGGGGGCAGATACGCAGTATTTT. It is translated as CASSQPGQGADTQYF.

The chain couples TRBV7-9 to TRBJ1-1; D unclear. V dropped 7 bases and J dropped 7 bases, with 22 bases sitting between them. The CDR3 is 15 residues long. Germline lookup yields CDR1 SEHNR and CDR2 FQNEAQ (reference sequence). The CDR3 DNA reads TGTGCCAGCAACCTACTCGGCCCCGGGTCGGGTGAAGCTTTCTTT. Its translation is CASNLLGPGSGEAFF. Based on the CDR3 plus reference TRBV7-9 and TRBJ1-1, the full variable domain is DTGVSQNPRHKITKRGQNVTFRCDPISEHNRLYWYRQTLGQGPEFLTYFQNEAQLEKSRLLSDRFSAERPKGSFSTLEIQRTEQGDSAMYLCASNLLGPGSGEAFFGQGTRLTVV.

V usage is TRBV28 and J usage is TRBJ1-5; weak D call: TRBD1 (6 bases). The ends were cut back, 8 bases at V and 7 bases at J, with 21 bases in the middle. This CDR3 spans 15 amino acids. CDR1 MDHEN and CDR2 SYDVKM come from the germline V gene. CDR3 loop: CASEAVGGDEQPQHF. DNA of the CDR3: TGTGCCAGCGAAGCTGTAGGGGGGGATGAACAGCCCCAGCATTTT.

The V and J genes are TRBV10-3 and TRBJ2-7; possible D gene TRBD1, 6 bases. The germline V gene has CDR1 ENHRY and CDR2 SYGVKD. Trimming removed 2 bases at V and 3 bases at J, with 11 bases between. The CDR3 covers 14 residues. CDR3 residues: CAISEVTGRYEQYF. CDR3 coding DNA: TGTGCCATCAGTGAGGTGACAGGACGCTACGAGCAGTACTTC.